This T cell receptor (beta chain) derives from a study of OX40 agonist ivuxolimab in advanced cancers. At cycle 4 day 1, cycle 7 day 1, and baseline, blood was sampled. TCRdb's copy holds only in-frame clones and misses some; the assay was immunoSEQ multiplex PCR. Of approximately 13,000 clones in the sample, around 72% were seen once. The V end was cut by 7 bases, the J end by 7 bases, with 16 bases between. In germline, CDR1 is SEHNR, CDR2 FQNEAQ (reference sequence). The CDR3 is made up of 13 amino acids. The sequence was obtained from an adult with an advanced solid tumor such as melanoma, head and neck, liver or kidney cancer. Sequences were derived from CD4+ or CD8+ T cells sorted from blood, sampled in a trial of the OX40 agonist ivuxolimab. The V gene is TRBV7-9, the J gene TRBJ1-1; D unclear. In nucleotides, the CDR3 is TGTGCCAGCACCGCCTGGGGAGAGGGTGAAGCTTTCTTT. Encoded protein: CASTAWGEGEAFF.